These T cell receptor beta chains were read from a single sample in a study of molecular identifiers for immune sequencing clone quantification. TCRdb called the PCR reads again in MiXCR, with one record for every CDR3 protein. The data contain 70,000 to 95,000 distinct CDR3 sequences, roughly 19% of them seen just once; the ten biggest clones take up around 0.88%. The specimen was naive CD8+ T cells from blood, with Jurkat cell RNA spiked in. The receptors stem from a human donor in good health. Some libraries in this study had Jurkat cell RNA spiked in. Both conserved end residues are part of each CDR3. Each record gives: D gene, J gene, clone size, V gene, CDR3 DNA, CDR3 protein. D genes are given only for firm matches. Where a row states a size, it is once, few, many or the class of an expanded clone; other rows omit it.

- TRBJ1-1 many TRBV4-1 TGCGCCAGCAGCCAATTTCTCAGGAACACTGAAGCTTTCTTT CASSQFLRNTEAFF
TRBD2 TRBJ2-3 many TRBV6-5 TGTGCCAGAAATAGCGGGAGGGCCTTAGATACGCAGTATTTT CARNSGRALDTQYF
TRBD2 TRBJ2-7 many TRBV29-1 TGCAGCGTTGATCTAGCGGGAAACGGGGACGAGCAGTACTTC CSVDLAGNGDEQYF
- TRBJ1-1 many TRBV6-5 TGTGCCAGCAGTTACTACGGGACAAACACTGAAGCTTTCTTT CASSYYGTNTEAFF
- TRBJ2-7 many TRBV25-1 TGTGCCAGCAGCCGGGGCATCGCCTACGAGCAGTACTTC CASSRGIAYEQYF
- TRBJ2-2 many TRBV29-1 TGCAGCGTTGGTCAGGGTTCCGGGGAGCTGTTTTTT CSVGQGSGELFF
- TRBJ1-1 few TRBV15 TGTGCCACCAGCAGAAGACAGGTAGGCACTGAAGCTTTCTTT CATSRRQVGTEAFF
- TRBJ2-7 many TRBV4-3 TGCGCCAGCAGCCAATCCAAGTTTCGAACGGACGGGCAGTACTTC CASSQSKFRTDGQYF
TRBD1 TRBJ1-6 many TRBV5-1 TGCGCCAGCAGCTTGTGGGGGACAGGGCCTAATTCACCCCTCCACTTT CASSLWGTGPNSPLHF
- TRBJ2-3 many TRBV9 TGTGCCAGCACATCTAGCGGAGGGGGCAGGGATACGCAGTATTTT CASTSSGGGRDTQYF
TRBD1 TRBJ1-4 many TRBV28 TGTGCCAGCAGGCGGTTGGCAGGGGGAGAAAAACTGTTTTTT CASRRLAGGEKLFF
TRBD2 TRBJ2-5 many TRBV5-1 TGCGCCAGCAGCGGGGTGACTAGCGGCCAAGAGACCCAGTACTTC CASSGVTSGQETQYF
TRBD2 TRBJ2-3 - TRBV6-1 TGTGCCAGCAGTGAAAGCGGGGGGTTCACAGATACGCAGTATTTT CASSESGGFTDTQYF
- TRBJ1-2 many TRBV19 TGTGCCAGTAGTATAGGATCTCGAGGGGTTGGGTATGGCTACACCTTC CASSIGSRGVGYGYTF
- TRBJ1-3 many TRBV6-6 TGTGCCAGCAGTTACTCGGGCAGAGACTTTTCTGGAAACACCATATATTTT CASSYSGRDFSGNTIYF
- TRBJ2-4 many TRBV19 TGTGCCAGTAGCTCAGGGCAGAGGTCTTACAAAAACATTCAGTACTTC CASSSGQRSYKNIQYF
- TRBJ2-1 - TRBV9 TGTGCCAGCAGCGTAGATCTCACGGGTAATGAGCAGTTCTTC CASSVDLTGNEQFF
- TRBJ1-6 many TRBV27 TGTGCCAGCAGTCTAAAGACAGCCTATAATTCACCCCTCCACTTT CASSLKTAYNSPLHF
- TRBJ1-1 many TRBV13 TGTGCCAGCAGCTTGAGGCTTCCCATGAACACTGAAGCTTTCTTT CASSLRLPMNTEAFF